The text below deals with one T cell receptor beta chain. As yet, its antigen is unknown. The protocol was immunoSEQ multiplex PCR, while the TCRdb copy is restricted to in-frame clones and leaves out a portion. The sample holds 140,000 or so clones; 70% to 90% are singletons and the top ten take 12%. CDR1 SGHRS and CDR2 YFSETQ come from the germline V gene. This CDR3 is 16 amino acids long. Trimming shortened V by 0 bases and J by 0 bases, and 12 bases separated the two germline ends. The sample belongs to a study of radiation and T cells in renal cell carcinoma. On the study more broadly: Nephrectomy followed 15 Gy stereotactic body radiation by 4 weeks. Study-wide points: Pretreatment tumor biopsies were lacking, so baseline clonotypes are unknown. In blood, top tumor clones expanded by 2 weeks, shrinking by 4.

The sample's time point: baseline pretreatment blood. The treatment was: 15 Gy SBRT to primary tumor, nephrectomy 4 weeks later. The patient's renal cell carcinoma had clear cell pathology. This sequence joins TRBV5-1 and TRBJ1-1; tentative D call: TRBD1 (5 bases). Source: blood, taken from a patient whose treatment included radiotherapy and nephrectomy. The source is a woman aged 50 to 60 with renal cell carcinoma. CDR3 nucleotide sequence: TGCGCCAGCAGCTTGGGCACAGGCCGGATGAACACTGAAGCTTTCTTT. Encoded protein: CASSLGTGRMNTEAFF.